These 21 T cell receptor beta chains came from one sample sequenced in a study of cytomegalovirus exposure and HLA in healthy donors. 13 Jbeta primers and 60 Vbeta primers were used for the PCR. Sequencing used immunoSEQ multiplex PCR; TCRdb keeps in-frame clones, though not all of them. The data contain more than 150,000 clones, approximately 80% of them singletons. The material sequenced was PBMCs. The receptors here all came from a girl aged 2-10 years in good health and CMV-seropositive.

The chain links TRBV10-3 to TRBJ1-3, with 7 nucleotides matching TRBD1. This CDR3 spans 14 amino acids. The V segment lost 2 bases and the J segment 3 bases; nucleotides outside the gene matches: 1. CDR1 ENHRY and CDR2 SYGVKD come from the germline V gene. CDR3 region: CAISETGDGNTIYF. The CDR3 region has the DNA TGTGCCATCAGTGAGACAGGGGATGGAAACACCATATATTTT.

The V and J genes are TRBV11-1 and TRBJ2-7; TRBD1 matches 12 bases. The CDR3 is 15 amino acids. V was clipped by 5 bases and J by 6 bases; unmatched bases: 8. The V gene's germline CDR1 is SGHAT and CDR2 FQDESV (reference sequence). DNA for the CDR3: TGTGCCAGCAGCCGCTCCGGGACAGGGGGCTCCGAGCAGTACTTC. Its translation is CASSRSGTGGSEQYF.

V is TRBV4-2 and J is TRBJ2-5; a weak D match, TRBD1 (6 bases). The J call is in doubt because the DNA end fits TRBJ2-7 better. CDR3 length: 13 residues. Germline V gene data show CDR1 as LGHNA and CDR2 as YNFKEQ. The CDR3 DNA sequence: TGTGCCAGCAGGGCAGGGGCAACCTACGAGCAGTACTTC. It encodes CASRAGATYEQYF.

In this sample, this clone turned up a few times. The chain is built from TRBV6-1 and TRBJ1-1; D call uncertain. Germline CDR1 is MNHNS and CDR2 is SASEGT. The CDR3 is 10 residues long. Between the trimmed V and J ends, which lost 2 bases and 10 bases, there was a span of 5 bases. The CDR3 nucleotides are TGTGCCAGCAGTGAAAGTAGAGCTTTCTTT. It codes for CASSESRAFF.

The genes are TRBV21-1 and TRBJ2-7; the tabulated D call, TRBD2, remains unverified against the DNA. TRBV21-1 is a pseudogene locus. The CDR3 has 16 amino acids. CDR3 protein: CASSKGRWRGVGEQYF. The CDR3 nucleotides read TGTGCCAGCAGCAAGGGACGTTGGCGGGGGGTAGGCGAGCAGTACTTC.

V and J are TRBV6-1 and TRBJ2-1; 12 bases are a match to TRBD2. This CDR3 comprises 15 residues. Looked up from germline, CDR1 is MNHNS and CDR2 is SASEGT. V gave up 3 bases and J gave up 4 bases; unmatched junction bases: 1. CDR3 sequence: CASSETSGSYNEQFF. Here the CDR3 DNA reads TGTGCCAGCAGTGAGACTAGCGGGAGTTACAATGAGCAGTTCTTC.

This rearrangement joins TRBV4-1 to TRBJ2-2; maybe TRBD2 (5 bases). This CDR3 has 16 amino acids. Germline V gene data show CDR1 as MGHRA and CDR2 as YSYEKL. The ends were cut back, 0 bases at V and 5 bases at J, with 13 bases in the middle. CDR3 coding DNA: TGCGCCAGCAGCCAAGACCCCGGGGTTATAACCGGGGAGCTGTTTTTT. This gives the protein CASSQDPGVITGELFF.

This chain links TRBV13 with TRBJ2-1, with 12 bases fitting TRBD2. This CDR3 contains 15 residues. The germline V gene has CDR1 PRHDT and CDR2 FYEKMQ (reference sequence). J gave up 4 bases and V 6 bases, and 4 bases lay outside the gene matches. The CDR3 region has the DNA TGTGCCAGCAGATGGACTAGCGGGACGTACAATGAGCAGTTCTTC. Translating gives CASRWTSGTYNEQFF.

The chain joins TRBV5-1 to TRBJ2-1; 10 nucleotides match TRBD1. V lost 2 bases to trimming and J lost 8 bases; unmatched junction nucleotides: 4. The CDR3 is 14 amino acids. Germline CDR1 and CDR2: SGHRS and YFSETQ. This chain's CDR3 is CASSFPGTGDEQFF. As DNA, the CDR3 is TGCGCCAGCAGCTTCCCCGGGACAGGGGATGAGCAGTTCTTC.

The CDR3 DNA reads as TGTGCCTGGACGGGGAGGTCGGGTGAAAAACTGTTTTTT. Its translation: CAWTGRSGEKLFF. The chain has TRBV30 and TRBJ1-4; D call uncertain. Trimming took off 4 bases at V and 7 bases at J, with 13 bases between the two ends. Germline CDR1 reads GTSNPN; CDR2 reads SVGIG (reference sequence). There are 13 residues in the CDR3.

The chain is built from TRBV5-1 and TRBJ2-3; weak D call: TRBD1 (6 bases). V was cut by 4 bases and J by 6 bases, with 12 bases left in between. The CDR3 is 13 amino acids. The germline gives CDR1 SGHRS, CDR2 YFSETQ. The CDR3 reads CASSADRPDTQYF. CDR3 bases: TGCGCCAGCAGCGCTGACAGGCCTGATACGCAGTATTTT.

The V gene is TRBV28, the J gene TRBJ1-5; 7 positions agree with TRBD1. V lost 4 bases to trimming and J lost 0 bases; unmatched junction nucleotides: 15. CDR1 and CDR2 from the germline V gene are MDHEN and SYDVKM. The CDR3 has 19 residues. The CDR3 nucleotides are TGTGCCAGCAGTTCCGTGGGACAGTTGGGGGTATATAGCAATCAGCCCCAGCATTTT. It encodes CASSSVGQLGVYSNQPQHF.

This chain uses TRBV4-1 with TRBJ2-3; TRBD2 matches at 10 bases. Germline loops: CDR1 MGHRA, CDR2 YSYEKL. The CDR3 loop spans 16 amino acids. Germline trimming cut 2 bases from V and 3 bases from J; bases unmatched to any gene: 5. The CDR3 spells CASSQPLAGLTDTQYF. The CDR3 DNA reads TGCGCCAGCAGCCAACCACTAGCGGGGCTGACAGATACGCAGTATTTT.

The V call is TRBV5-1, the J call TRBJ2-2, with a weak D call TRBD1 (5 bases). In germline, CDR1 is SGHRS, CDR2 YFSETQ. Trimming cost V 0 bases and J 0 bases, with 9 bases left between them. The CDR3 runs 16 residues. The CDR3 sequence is CASSLGTGANTGELFF. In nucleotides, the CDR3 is TGCGCCAGCAGCTTGGGAACAGGAGCGAACACCGGGGAGCTGTTTTTT.

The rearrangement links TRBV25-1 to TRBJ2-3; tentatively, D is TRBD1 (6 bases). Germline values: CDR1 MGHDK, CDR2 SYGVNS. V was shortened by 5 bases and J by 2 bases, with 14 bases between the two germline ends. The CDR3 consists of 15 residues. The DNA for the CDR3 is TGTGCCAGCAGTCCCCGGGACACATCCACAGATACGCAGTATTTT. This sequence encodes CASSPRDTSTDTQYF.

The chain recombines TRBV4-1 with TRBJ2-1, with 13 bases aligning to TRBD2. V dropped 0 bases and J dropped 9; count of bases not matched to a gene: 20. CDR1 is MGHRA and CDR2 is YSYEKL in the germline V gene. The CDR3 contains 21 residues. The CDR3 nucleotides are TGCGCCAGCAGCCAAGATTGGAGACTAGCGGGGGGCGGGGGAAAGGTGGGTGAGCAGTTCTTC. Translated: CASSQDWRLAGGGGKVGEQFF.

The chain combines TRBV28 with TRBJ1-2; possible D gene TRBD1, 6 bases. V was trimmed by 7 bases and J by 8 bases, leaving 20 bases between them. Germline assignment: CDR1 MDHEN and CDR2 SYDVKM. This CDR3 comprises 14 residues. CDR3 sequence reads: CASITPGRGRGYTF. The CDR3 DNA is TGTGCCAGCATTACCCCTGGGAGGGGGAGGGGCTACACCTTC.

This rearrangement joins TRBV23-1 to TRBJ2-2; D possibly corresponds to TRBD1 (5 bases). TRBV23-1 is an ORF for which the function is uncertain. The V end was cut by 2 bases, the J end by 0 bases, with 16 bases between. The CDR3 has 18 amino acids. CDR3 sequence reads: CASSQPPRQSTNTGELFF. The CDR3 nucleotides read TGCGCCAGCAGTCAACCCCCCAGACAGAGTACGAACACCGGGGAGCTGTTTTTT.

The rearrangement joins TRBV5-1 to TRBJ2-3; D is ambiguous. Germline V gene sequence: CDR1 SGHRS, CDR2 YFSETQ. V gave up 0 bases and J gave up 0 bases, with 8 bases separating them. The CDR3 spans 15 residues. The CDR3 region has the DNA TGCGCCAGCAGCTTGGGGCACCTTAGCACAGATACGCAGTATTTT. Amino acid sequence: CASSLGHLSTDTQYF.

In nucleotides, the CDR3 is TGTGCCAGCTCACCTGGCCAGGGCTACTACAATGAGCAGTTCTTC. Its translation: CASSPGQGYYNEQFF. The chain has TRBV18 and TRBJ2-1; D perhaps matches TRBD1 (5 bases). The CDR3 sequence is 15 residues long. Trimming cost V 3 bases and J 3 bases, with 12 bases left between them. In germline, CDR1 is KGHSH, CDR2 LQKENI.

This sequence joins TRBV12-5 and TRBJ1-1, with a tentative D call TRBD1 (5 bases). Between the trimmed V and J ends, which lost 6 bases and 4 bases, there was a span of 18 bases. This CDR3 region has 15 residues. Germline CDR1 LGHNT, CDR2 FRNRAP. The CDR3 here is CASGPRISGGTEAFF. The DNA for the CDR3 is TGTGCTAGTGGCCCCCGAATCTCGGGGGGCACTGAAGCTTTCTTT.